This T cell receptor beta chain was identified during a study of control samples from healthy donors and cancer patients (dated by TCRdb to 2018 to 2020). Library preparation was by the immunoSEQ multiplex PCR assay. Imported from immuneACCESS, the table was reduced by TCRdb to in-frame sequences with V and J called. These copies leave out some clones; in studies compared against another copy, an unresolved V gene accounts for under half, and the cause of the remainder is not known. This sample lists 150,000 or so clones; about 94% were detected once. The ten largest clones represent approximately 5.7% of the sample. Note on this clone: The antigen it binds to is not known. No base-level quality is on record; no much larger clone is a single base apart.

From the germline V gene (reference sequence), CDR1 is SGHKS and CDR2 is YYEKEE. V is cut by 0 bases and J by 4 bases, and the space between the germline ends is 18 bases. Including the terminal cysteine and phenylalanine, the CDR3 comprises 17 residues. Just CDR3 DNA is preserved here, 51 bases in frame from base 1. Sequences were obtained from blood. This receptor was identified in a man in his forties or fifties in good health. The sequence is built from TRBV5-5 and TRBJ2-3; 5 matching bases give a weak D call of TRBD1. The bases read TGTGCCAGCAGCTTGGGTATGGGGCTGGGGCCCCCAGATACGCAGTATTTT. Its translation is CASSLGMGLGPPDTQYF.